The 28 T cell receptor beta chains below were found in one sample sequenced in a study of T cell repertoires in cytomegalovirus infection. For these TCRs, the target antigens are not known. MiXCR was run by TCRdb on the reads, yielding one entry per CDR3 protein. The sample shows hundreds of thousands of distinct CDR3 sequences, 33% of them seen only once. The sample here was cultured PBMCs, taken from culture after CMV antigen stimulation. These receptors came from a human donor in good health (CMV status not recorded). Some clones in this sample may be carry-over from other donors' samples.

The V call is TRBV29-1, the J call TRBJ2-2, with 7 bases that match TRBD2. From germline, CDR1 is SQVTM and CDR2 ANQGSEA. V shed 6 bases and J 0 bases; nucleotides not matched to a gene: 4. This CDR3 has 14 residues. CDR3 loop: CSVRLATNTGELFF. CDR3 coding DNA: TGCAGCGTACGACTAGCCACGAACACCGGGGAGCTGTTTTTT.

This clonotype was counted only a few times. V is TRBV2 and J is TRBJ1-1; D gene unclear. Trimming took off 11 bases at V and 0 bases at J, with 13 bases between the two ends. The germline gives CDR1 SNHLY, CDR2 FYNNEI. CDR3 length: 13 residues. In DNA, the CDR3 is TGTGCCGCGGAAAGGGCAATGAACACTGAAGCTTTCTTT. Protein: CAAERAMNTEAFF.

This clonotype was counted between two and nine times. The rearrangement joins TRBV20-1 to TRBJ2-3, with 7 bases matching TRBD1. Germline CDR1 is DFQATT and CDR2 is SNEGSKA (reference sequence). This CDR3 is built from 17 residues. Trimming removed 1 base from V and 1 base from J; junction bases left unmatched: 11. CDR3 coding DNA: TGCAGTGCTAGAGGGCTGAAACAGGGGACCCGCACAGATACGCAGTATTTT. Its translation is CSARGLKQGTRTDTQYF.

This clonotype was recorded a few times. This sequence joins TRBV28 and TRBJ1-5; D remains unclear. Germline CDR1 and CDR2: MDHEN and SYDVKM. The CDR3 runs 11 residues. Trimming removed 10 bases from V and 0 bases from J, with 4 bases in between. CDR3 amino acids: CATASNQPQHF. Written as DNA, the CDR3 is TGTGCCACCGCTAGCAATCAGCCCCAGCATTTT.

This clonotype came up a few times. V and J are TRBV27 and TRBJ2-7, with TRBD1 as a possible D gene (5 bases). The CDR3 length is 14 residues. V lost 2 bases to trimming and J lost 6 bases, with 14 bases between them. CDR1 is MNHEY and CDR2 is SMNVEV in the germline V gene (reference sequence). CDR3 residues: CASSLVGVKREQYF. CDR3 DNA: TGTGCCAGCAGTTTAGTAGGGGTAAAGCGCGAGCAGTACTTC.

This clonotype was counted a few times. The chain links TRBV2 to TRBJ2-1, with 12 bases identical to TRBD1. This CDR3 has 14 amino acids. Unmatched junction bases numbered 7, after V lost 6 bases and J lost 10 bases. CDR1 is SNHLY and CDR2 is FYNNEI in the germline V gene. The CDR3 DNA reads as TGTGCCAGCAGCGGGGGACAGGGGGCAAAGGAGCAGTTCTTC. Its protein is CASSGGQGAKEQFF.

The chain has TRBV10-3 and TRBJ1-2; D call uncertain. CDR3 length equals 14 residues. The V end was cut by 0 bases, the J end by 7 bases, with 12 bases between. Germline V CDR1 and CDR2: ENHRY, SYGVKD. The CDR3 loop is CAISESTWTSGYTF. CDR3 bases: TGTGCCATCAGTGAGTCTACGTGGACCTCTGGCTACACCTTC.

This clonotype was counted a few times. This chain joins TRBV11-1 and TRBJ2-3, with 8 nucleotides matching TRBD2. The CDR3 is 16 amino acids. The V and J ends lost 5 bases and 1 base, in that order; junction bases with no gene match: 8. Germline loops: CDR1 SGHAT, CDR2 FQDESV (reference sequence). The CDR3 here is CASSGRPSGRTDTQYF. Written as DNA, the CDR3 is TGTGCCAGCAGCGGGAGGCCTAGCGGGCGCACAGATACGCAGTATTTT.

The chain is built from TRBV19 and TRBJ2-5; the D is unclear. Germline V gene sequence: CDR1 LNHDA, CDR2 SQIVND (reference sequence). V lost 2 bases, J lost 3 bases, and 13 bases lay in between. This CDR3 is built from 15 residues. The DNA for the CDR3 is TGTGCCAGTAGTATACCGACCGCAATGAAAGAGACCCAGTACTTC. Residues: CASSIPTAMKETQYF.

The rearrangement uses TRBV19 and TRBJ2-1, with 7 bases lining up with TRBD1. The CDR3 extends over 14 amino acids. J was trimmed by 0 bases and V by 7 bases; bases with no gene match: 3. Germline CDR1 reads LNHDA; CDR2 reads SQIVND (reference sequence). The CDR3 DNA reads TGTGCCAGTAACGACAGGGACTCCTACAATGAGCAGTTCTTC. Translated, it gives CASNDRDSYNEQFF.

This clonotype appeared a few times. The chain has TRBV5-6 and TRBJ2-1, with 8 bases aligning to TRBD2. The ends lost 5 bases at V and 5 bases at J; junction bases unmatched: 6. This CDR3 is built from 14 residues. In germline, CDR1 is SGHDT, CDR2 YYEEEE. The CDR3 loop reads CASSEWTSHNEQFF. The CDR3 DNA sequence: TGTGCCAGCAGTGAATGGACTAGCCACAATGAGCAGTTCTTC.

The chain joins TRBV6-1 to TRBJ1-3; 10 bases match TRBD1. CDR1 and CDR2 from the germline V gene are MNHNS and SASEGT. This CDR3 has 14 residues. The trim removed 4 bases at V and 8 bases at J, leaving 5 bases unmatched. CDR3 residues: CASSGQGAIDTIYF. The CDR3 nucleotides read TGTGCCAGCAGTGGACAGGGGGCTATAGACACCATATATTTT.

The rearrangement links TRBV4-2 to TRBJ2-3, with 9 bases matching TRBD2. Germline lookup yields CDR1 LGHNA and CDR2 YNFKEQ. The CDR3 runs 16 residues. V gave up 2 bases and J gave up 7 bases; unmatched junction bases: 10. The CDR3 nucleotides are TGTGCCAGCAGCCAACCTAGCGGGGAACCCCCGCATACGCAGTATTTT. Translation gives CASSQPSGEPPHTQYF.

The sample holds a few counts of this clonotype. The chain links TRBV7-6 to TRBJ2-2; D uncertain. The V and J ends lost 5 bases and 0 bases respectively, with 13 bases between them. This CDR3 is 16 amino acids long. Germline lookup yields CDR1 SGHVS and CDR2 FNYEAQ. The CDR3, as DNA: TGTGCCAGCAGCAAGGTCGACGCCGCGAACACCGGGGAGCTGTTTTTT. Translating gives CASSKVDAANTGELFF.

V is TRBV6-1 and J is TRBJ2-3; TRBD1 aligns across 9 bases. CDR1 MNHNS and CDR2 SASEGT come from the germline V gene. J was trimmed by 9 bases and V by 6 bases; bases with no gene match: 10. This CDR3 region has 14 residues. In DNA form, the CDR3 reads TGTGCCAGCAGCGAGGGACAGGGACCTCGCACGCAGTATTTT. As protein: CASSEGQGPRTQYF.

The J gene is TRBJ2-3, the V gene TRBV7-2; TRBD2 matches 8 bases. CDR1 is SGHTA and CDR2 is FQGNSA in the germline V gene. The V gene end was trimmed by 1 base and the J gene end by 14 bases; junction bases not matched to a gene: 5. The CDR3 contains 12 residues. The CDR3 DNA reads TGTGCCAGCAGCTTAGGGGCTAGCGGGCTGTATTTT. Protein: CASSLGASGLYF.

The V and J genes are TRBV7-8 and TRBJ2-7; D not certain. Germline-derived CDR1 and CDR2 are SGHVS and FQNEAQ. This CDR3 has 13 amino acids. V shed 4 bases and J shed 0 bases, with 7 bases lying between them. The chain's CDR3 is CASSSPLSYEQYF. Written as DNA, the CDR3 is TGTGCCAGCAGCTCCCCGCTCTCCTACGAGCAGTACTTC.

This clonotype was seen only once. The chain employs TRBV20-1 and TRBJ1-2, with a weak D call TRBD1 (5 bases). In germline, CDR1 is DFQATT, CDR2 SNEGSKA (reference sequence). V lost 0 bases, J lost 5 bases, and 13 bases lay in between. The CDR3 spans 14 residues. The CDR3 DNA reads TGCAGTGCTAGAGAGCGGCGGGGGGATTATGGCTACACCTTC. This encodes CSARERRGDYGYTF.

Points on this clonotype: At one of its ends the junction is not consistent with the germline gene, which may arise from a read error. The V and J genes are TRBV19 and TRBJ1-5, with D possibly matching TRBD1 (6 bases). CDR3 length: 16 amino acids. From germline, CDR1 is LNHDA and CDR2 SQIVND (reference sequence). In DNA, the CDR3 is TGTACCAGTCAACCTAACAGGGTGGAAAGCAATCAGCCCCAGCATTTT. This translates into CTSQPNRVESNQPQHF.

This clonotype was counted only a few times. The rearrangement uses TRBV19 and TRBJ2-5; D may be TRBD2 (6 bases). Germline V lookup: CDR1 LNHDA, CDR2 SQIVND (reference sequence). The V end was cut by 7 bases, the J end by 3 bases, with 21 bases between. This CDR3 is 16 amino acids long. CDR3 region: CASKHNGRGYEETQYF. CDR3 sequence (DNA): TGTGCCAGTAAACACAACGGCCGGGGGTACGAAGAGACCCAGTACTTC.

V gene TRBV2 combines with J gene TRBJ2-7; maybe TRBD2 (6 bases). This CDR3 is built from 15 residues. V was pared by 3 bases and J by 0 bases, with 12 bases between. Per germline, CDR1 SNHLY and CDR2 FYNNEI. CDR3 sequence: CASSDSGLSSYEQYF. The CDR3 coding sequence is TGTGCCAGCAGTGATAGCGGATTAAGCTCCTACGAGCAGTACTTC.

This chain connects TRBV20-1 to TRBJ2-7; D unclear. The CDR3 length is 13 residues. The germline V and J ends were trimmed by 1 base and 6 bases, with 13 bases remaining between them. CDR1 and CDR2 (germline): DFQATT, SNEGSKA (reference sequence). The CDR3 nucleotides read TGCAGTGCTAGAGCTAGTCTGGAGTTCGAGCAGTACTTC. This sequence encodes CSARASLEFEQYF.

The chain uses TRBV15 and TRBJ1-4; a weak D match, TRBD1 (6 bases). The germline gives CDR1 LNHNV, CDR2 YYDKDF (reference sequence). V lost 8 bases to trimming and J lost 8 bases, with 12 bases between them. CDR3 length: 12 amino acids. The CDR3 bases are TGTGCCACCCGCGCAGGGGAAGAAAAACTGTTTTTT. Its translation: CATRAGEEKLFF.

In DNA form, the CDR3 reads TGCGCCAGCAGCCAAAGCCCCGGGACAGCTCAAGAGACCCAGTACTTC. Residues: CASSQSPGTAQETQYF. J is TRBJ2-5 and V is TRBV4-1; 7 positions agree with TRBD1. Germline V gives CDR1 MGHRA, CDR2 YSYEKL. Losses at the gene ends were 2 bases for V and 2 bases for J; bases not matched to a gene: 8. The CDR3 spans 16 residues.

J is TRBJ1-1 and V is TRBV4-3, with unresolved D. The CDR3 is 13 residues long. In germline, CDR1 is LGHNA, CDR2 YSLEER. Trimming pared 4 bases from V and 3 bases from J, leaving 9 bases between. The CDR3 reads CASSLISDTEAFF. For the CDR3, the DNA is TGCGCCAGCAGCCTCATAAGCGACACTGAAGCTTTCTTT.

This clonotype was counted between two and nine times. The V gene is TRBV12-3 or TRBV12-4, the J gene TRBJ2-2, with 9 positions matching TRBD2. V was clipped by 5 bases and J by 7 bases; unmatched bases: 11. The length of the CDR3 is 16 residues. The CDR3 coding sequence is TGTGCCAGCAGTCCCGGTAGCGGGAGATCGGTCGGGGAGCTGTTTTTT. Its translation is CASSPGSGRSVGELFF.

The table lists this clonotype with a few counts. This chain connects TRBV27 to TRBJ1-4, with D tentatively TRBD1 (5 bases). The germline CDR1 and CDR2 sequences are MNHEY and SMNVEV (reference sequence). Trimming cost V 3 bases and J 8 bases, with 13 bases left between them. The CDR3 extends over 14 amino acids. CDR3 protein: CASSFNGRGEKLFF. The DNA for the CDR3 is TGTGCCAGCAGTTTCAATGGCCGGGGGGAAAAACTGTTTTTT.

This clonotype turned up a few times. This chain links TRBV7-9 with TRBJ2-7; D perhaps matches TRBD2 (6 bases). The CDR3 has 12 amino acids. Trimming pared 10 bases from V and 0 bases from J, leaving 10 bases between. Germline-derived CDR1 and CDR2 are SEHNR and FQNEAQ (reference sequence). CDR3 DNA sequence: TGTGCCACTCGCGGGGACTCCTACGAGCAGTACTTC. It codes for CATRGDSYEQYF.